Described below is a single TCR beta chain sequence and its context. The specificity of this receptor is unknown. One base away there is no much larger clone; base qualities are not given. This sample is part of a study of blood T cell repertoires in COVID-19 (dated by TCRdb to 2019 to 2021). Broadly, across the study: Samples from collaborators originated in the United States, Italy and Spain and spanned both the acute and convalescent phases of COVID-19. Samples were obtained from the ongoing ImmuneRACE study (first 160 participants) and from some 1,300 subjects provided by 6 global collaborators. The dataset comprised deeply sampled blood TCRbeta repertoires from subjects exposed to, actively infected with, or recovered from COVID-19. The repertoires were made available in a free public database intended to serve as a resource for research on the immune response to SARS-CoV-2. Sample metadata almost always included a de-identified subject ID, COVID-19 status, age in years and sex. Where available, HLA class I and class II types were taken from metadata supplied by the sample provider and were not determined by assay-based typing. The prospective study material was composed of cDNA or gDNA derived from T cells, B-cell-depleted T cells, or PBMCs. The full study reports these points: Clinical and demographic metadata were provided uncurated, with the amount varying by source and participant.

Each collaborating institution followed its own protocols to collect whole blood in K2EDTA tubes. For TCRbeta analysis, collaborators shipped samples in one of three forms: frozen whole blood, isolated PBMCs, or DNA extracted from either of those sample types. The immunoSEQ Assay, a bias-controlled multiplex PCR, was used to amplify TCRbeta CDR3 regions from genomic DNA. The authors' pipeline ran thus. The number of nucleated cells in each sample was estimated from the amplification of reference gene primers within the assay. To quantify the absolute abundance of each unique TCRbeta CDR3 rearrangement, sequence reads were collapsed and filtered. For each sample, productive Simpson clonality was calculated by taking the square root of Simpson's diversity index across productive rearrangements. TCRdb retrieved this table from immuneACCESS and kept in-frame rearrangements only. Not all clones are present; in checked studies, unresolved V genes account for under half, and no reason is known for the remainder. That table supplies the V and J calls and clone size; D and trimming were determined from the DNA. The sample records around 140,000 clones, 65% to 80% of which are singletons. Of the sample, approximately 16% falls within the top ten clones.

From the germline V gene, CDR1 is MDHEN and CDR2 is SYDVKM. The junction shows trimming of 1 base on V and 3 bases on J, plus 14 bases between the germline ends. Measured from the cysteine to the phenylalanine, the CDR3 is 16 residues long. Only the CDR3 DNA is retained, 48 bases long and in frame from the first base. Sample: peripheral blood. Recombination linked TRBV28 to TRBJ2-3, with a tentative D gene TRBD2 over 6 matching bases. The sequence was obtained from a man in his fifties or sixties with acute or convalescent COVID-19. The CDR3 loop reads CASSLSGTAGTDTQYF. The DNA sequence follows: TGTGCCAGCAGTTTATCCGGGACGGCGGGGACAGATACGCAGTATTTT.